A selection of T cell receptor beta chains follows, all from one sample in a study of blood T cell repertoires in COVID-19. Only in-frame clones appear in the TCRdb table, and some are missing; sequencing was by immunoSEQ multiplex PCR. The table lists about 58,000 clones, 80% to 85% of them singletons. Sequencing was performed on peripheral blood. These receptor sequences come from a man older than 75 with COVID-19, enrolled during active disease. CDR3s include the opening cysteine and the closing phenylalanine or tryptophan. The D gene is left open where the match is weak. Size is stated for part of the rows, as once, few or many counts, or as a class when the clone is expanded.

CDR3 protein: CASSQGIGSEAFF
CDR3 DNA: TGTGCCAGCAGCCAAGGAATTGGTAGTGAAGCTTTCTTT
D gene: .
V gene: TRBV3-1/TRBV3-2
clone size: .
J gene: TRBJ1-1

CDR3 protein: CVVKRGLRTGELFF
CDR3 DNA: TGTGTCGTCAAGCGGGGGTTGCGGACCGGGGAGCTGTTTTTT
D gene: TRBD2
V gene: TRBV2
clone size: .
J gene: TRBJ2-2

CDR3 protein: CAWDLFRGVTGLAGKGEQFF
CDR3 DNA: TGTGCCTGGGATCTGTTTAGAGGTGTTACGGGACTAGCGGGAAAGGGTGAGCAGTTCTTC
D gene: TRBD2
V gene: TRBV30
clone size: .
J gene: TRBJ2-1

CDR3 protein: CASSLEGLAGGKLIEQFF
CDR3 DNA: TGCGCCAGCAGCTTGGAAGGACTAGCGGGGGGGAAGCTTATTGAGCAGTTCTTC
D gene: TRBD2
V gene: TRBV5-1
clone size: .
J gene: TRBJ2-1

CDR3 protein: CASSGKTGINSPLHF
CDR3 DNA: TGTGCCAGCAGCGGGAAGACAGGGATCAATTCACCCCTCCACTTT
D gene: TRBD1
V gene: TRBV5-6
clone size: once
J gene: TRBJ1-6

CDR3 protein: CATSSPSGRGGRTDTQYF
CDR3 DNA: TGTGCCACCAGCAGCCCCTCAGGGCGGGGGGGCCGGACAGATACGCAGTATTTT
D gene: TRBD2
V gene: TRBV15
clone size: .
J gene: TRBJ2-3

CDR3 protein: CASSPSRGHQPQHF
CDR3 DNA: TGTGCCAGCAGCCCCTCGAGGGGGCATCAGCCCCAGCATTTT
D gene: TRBD1
V gene: TRBV7-2
clone size: .
J gene: TRBJ1-5

CDR3 protein: CASSLGGINSPLHF
CDR3 DNA: TGTGCCAGCAGTTTAGGAGGGATTAATTCACCCCTCCACTTT
D gene: .
V gene: TRBV27
clone size: .
J gene: TRBJ1-6

CDR3 protein: CASSPPPQRARTDTQYF
CDR3 DNA: TGTGCCAGCTCACCACCCCCACAGCGGGCTCGCACAGATACGCAGTATTTT
D gene: .
V gene: TRBV18
clone size: few
J gene: TRBJ2-3

CDR3 protein: CASSQGQGFNSPLHF
CDR3 DNA: TGTGCCAGCAGCCAGGGACAGGGCTTTAATTCACCCCTCCACTTT
D gene: TRBD1
V gene: TRBV14
clone size: .
J gene: TRBJ1-6

CDR3 protein: CASRRGGHEQFF
CDR3 DNA: TGTGCCAGCAGGCGGGGGGGCCATGAGCAGTTCTTC
D gene: TRBD2
V gene: TRBV6-5
clone size: .
J gene: TRBJ2-1

CDR3 protein: CASSTWGRATEAFF
CDR3 DNA: TGTGCCAGCAGCACCTGGGGCAGGGCCACTGAAGCTTTCTTT
D gene: .
V gene: TRBV5-6
clone size: few
J gene: TRBJ1-1

CDR3 protein: CASSSYSSSSGYTF
CDR3 DNA: TGTGCCAGCAGTTCCTATTCGAGTTCTTCAGGCTACACCTTC
D gene: .
V gene: TRBV6-5
clone size: once
J gene: TRBJ1-2

CDR3 protein: CASSKNPGTSSGNTIYF
CDR3 DNA: TGTGCCAGTAGCAAGAACCCAGGGACTTCCTCTGGAAACACCATATATTTT
D gene: .
V gene: TRBV19
clone size: .
J gene: TRBJ1-3

CDR3 protein: CASSRGGAYEQYF
CDR3 DNA: TGTGCCAGCAGCCGGGGGGGCGCCTACGAGCAGTACTTC
D gene: TRBD2
V gene: TRBV6-6
clone size: .
J gene: TRBJ2-7

CDR3 protein: CASSHAGQHSGNTIYF
CDR3 DNA: TGTGCCAGCAGCCATGCCGGACAGCACTCTGGAAACACCATATATTTT
D gene: .
V gene: TRBV3-1/TRBV3-2
clone size: .
J gene: TRBJ1-3

CDR3 protein: CASSGGRGYEQFF
CDR3 DNA: TGTGCCAGTAGTGGCGGGAGAGGGTATGAGCAGTTCTTC
D gene: TRBD2
V gene: TRBV19
clone size: .
J gene: TRBJ2-1

CDR3 protein: CASSQQVPQYF
CDR3 DNA: TGTGCCAGCAGTCAACAGGTTCCGCAGTATTTT
D gene: .
V gene: TRBV12-3/TRBV12-4
clone size: .
J gene: TRBJ2-3

CDR3 protein: CASSSSGTGYGYTF
CDR3 DNA: TGTGCCAGCAGTTCCTCCGGGACAGGCTATGGCTACACCTTC
D gene: TRBD1
V gene: TRBV6-2/TRBV6-3
clone size: .
J gene: TRBJ1-2

CDR3 protein: CASSLRSHNSNQPQHF
CDR3 DNA: TGTGCCAGCAGCTTGCGATCGCACAATAGCAATCAGCCCCAGCATTTT
D gene: .
V gene: TRBV5-6
clone size: .
J gene: TRBJ1-5

CDR3 protein: CASSFGGSYEQYF
CDR3 DNA: TGCGCCAGCAGCTTTGGCGGGTCCTACGAGCAGTACTTC
D gene: .
V gene: TRBV5-1
clone size: once
J gene: TRBJ2-7

CDR3 protein: CASSLAGGLSYNEQFF
CDR3 DNA: TGTGCCAGCAGCTTAGCGGGAGGACTCTCCTACAATGAGCAGTTCTTC
D gene: TRBD2
V gene: TRBV5-6
clone size: .
J gene: TRBJ2-1

CDR3 protein: CASSLDRESGYTF
CDR3 DNA: TGTGCCAGCAGCTTAGACAGGGAGAGTGGCTACACCTTC
D gene: TRBD1
V gene: TRBV7-3
clone size: .
J gene: TRBJ1-2

CDR3 protein: CASSQGGYEQYF
CDR3 DNA: TGCGCCAGCAGCCAAGGAGGCTACGAGCAGTACTTC
D gene: .
V gene: TRBV4-3
clone size: .
J gene: TRBJ2-7

CDR3 protein: CASSPGDRGQGRETQYF
CDR3 DNA: TGTGCCAGCAGCCCCGGGGATCGCGGACAGGGGCGAGAGACCCAGTACTTC
D gene: TRBD1
V gene: TRBV5-6
clone size: .
J gene: TRBJ2-5

CDR3 protein: CASSLGPRGSPLHF
CDR3 DNA: TGTGCCAGCAGCTTAGGCCCAAGGGGTTCACCCCTCCACTTT
D gene: .
V gene: TRBV11-1
clone size: .
J gene: TRBJ1-6

CDR3 protein: CAWRGLAGGPNEQFF
CDR3 DNA: TGTGCCTGGAGAGGACTAGCGGGGGGGCCAAATGAGCAGTTCTTC
D gene: TRBD2
V gene: TRBV30
clone size: .
J gene: TRBJ2-1

CDR3 protein: CASSLDGGTEAFF
CDR3 DNA: TGTGCCAGCAGCTTGGACGGTGGCACTGAAGCTTTCTTT
D gene: .
V gene: TRBV5-8
clone size: .
J gene: TRBJ1-1

CDR3 protein: CASSRQGSRNQPQHF
CDR3 DNA: TGTGCCAGCAGTAGACAGGGTTCGCGCAATCAGCCCCAGCATTTT
D gene: TRBD1
V gene: TRBV28
clone size: .
J gene: TRBJ1-5

CDR3 protein: CASSPREVRGGELFF
CDR3 DNA: TGTGCCAGCTCACCCCGAGAGGTGCGTGGCGGGGAGCTGTTTTTT
D gene: .
V gene: TRBV18
clone size: .
J gene: TRBJ2-2

CDR3 protein: CASSVVGGRGTDTQYF
CDR3 DNA: TGTGCCAGCAGCGTAGTCGGCGGGAGGGGCACAGATACGCAGTATTTT
D gene: TRBD2
V gene: TRBV9
clone size: .
J gene: TRBJ2-3